This T cell receptor beta chain was recovered during a study of neurological immune-mediated disorders. The study's findings and limits: None of the CDR3 amino acid sequences found in expanded clones was shared across subjects. This suggests that the TCR-beta repertoires were private in all groups.

Concerning this clonotype: Its antigen is undetermined.

5'RACE employing 10-nucleotide random UMIs yielded the cDNA. TCRdb itself ran the 5' RACE reads through MiXCR, one entry per CDR3 protein. Of around 46,000 distinct CDR3 sequences in the sample, 3.5% to 5.5% were seen once. The sequence was obtained from an older woman with multiple sclerosis. The sample comprised PBMCs.

In DNA, the CDR3 is TGCAGTGCTAATAGCGGTAGCTCCTACGAGCAGTACTTC. It encodes CSANSGSSYEQYF. The chain couples TRBV20-1 to TRBJ2-7; D possibly corresponds to TRBD2 (6 bases). The germline V gene has CDR1 DFQATT and CDR2 SNEGSKA (reference sequence). V lost 4 bases to trimming and J lost 0 bases, with 10 bases between them. CDR3 size: 13 residues.